This T cell receptor beta chain comes out of a study of regulatory T cells in long-lasting Graves disease (TCRdb year 2021). About the study as a whole: In the newly diagnosed Graves' disease group, patients had been taking antithyroid drugs for less than 3 months. This study used TCR sequencing and RNA sequencing of peripheral blood to compare persistent Graves' disease patients against newly diagnosed Graves' disease patients. The study took place in China and was registered as a clinical trial. TCR sequencing covered some 13 persistent and roughly 20 newly diagnosed Graves' disease patients, around 35 samples in total.

CDR1 and CDR2 (SQVTM, ANQGSEA) derive from the germline V gene. Trimming removed 3 bases from V and 1 base from J, leaving 10 bases between the germline ends. Including cysteine and phenylalanine, the CDR3 has 14 amino acids. Left in the record is the CDR3 DNA by itself, 42 bases read in frame from the first base. A word on this clonotype: No cognate antigen has been identified for it. It has no much larger one-base neighbor in the sample; base qualities were not kept.

The receptor library was made with multiplex PCR. Reads for this sample came from an Illumina HiSeq 4000. TCR beta libraries were built with iRepertoire HTBI primers and Arm-PCR amplification of CDR3 regions. Before sequencing, the PCR products underwent gel purification. In the paper's pipeline: Gene usage analysis of CDR3 amino acid clonotypes used the approximately 62 TRBV and around 14 TRBJ segments found across samples. COPE and FqMerger were used to merge the filtered high-quality paired reads into contigs. BLAST was used to align contigs to IMGT TRBV, TRBD and TRBJ reference genes, and CDR3 was defined according to IMGT. Highly expanded clones were defined as clonotypes with a frequency above 0.1%. Shannon entropy served as the measure of repertoire diversity, while the Gini coefficient captured V-J evenness. A clonotype found in more than one individual was treated as public. TCRdb redid the processing of the public reads, applying fastp at Q25 and MiXCR, and retained in-frame beta chains. A single entry per CDR3 protein holds the most common genes and DNA from its merged rows. The V and J calls come from TCRdb's annotation, not from the publication. Counted in this sample were almost 450,000 distinct CDR3 sequences; roughly 15% of them appeared once. Around 11% of the sample lies in the top ten.

The time point label on this specimen signifies: newly diagnosed GD, antithyroid drugs for less than 3 months. For both TCR sequencing and RNA sequencing, RNA was extracted from PBMCs using TRIzol. The diagnosis of Graves' disease was made according to American Thyroid Association guidelines. Patients for the study were recruited at an endocrinology department in Xi'an, China. From each patient, nine milliliters of peripheral blood was collected into an EDTA anticoagulant tube. PBMCs were isolated by Ficoll Paque Plus density gradient separation without further T cell sorting. An Agilent 2100 Bioanalyzer and agarose gel were used to assess RNA quality, and a NanoDrop 2000 was used to measure RNA concentration. The paper as a whole reports these results and caveats: Persistent disease showed preferential use of TRBV28, TRBJ1-2 and TRBJ2-5, whereas newly diagnosed disease favored TRBV20-1 and TRBJ2-1. Only the TCR beta chain was sequenced and analyzed. Compared with newly diagnosed patients, persistent Graves' disease patients had lower TCR Shannon entropy and fewer highly expanded clones, which suggests clonal expansion. Patients with persistent disease shared more public clonotypes (about 2,500) than newly diagnosed patients did (around 1,000). Peripheral blood alone was examined, since thyroid tissue, which constituted the primary lesion, could not be accessed. The authors noted that the small sample size was a limitation that may lower accuracy.

These data also formed part of another study, on T cells in Graves' hyperthyroidism and ophthalmopathy. The second paper further reports: Stable Graves' hyperthyroidism was defined as the absence of progression to ophthalmopathy over 18 months of follow-up. Hyperthyroidism patients were aged 18 to 65 years and newly diagnosed, with disease duration of less than 2 months. Exclusion was applied to patients with uncontrolled infections, other autoimmune diseases, pregnancy or lactation. Diagnoses relied on clinical symptoms, serum thyroxine and TRAb, thyroid ultrasound and orbital computed tomography. A first-round RT-PCR of the TCR CDR3 used the HTBI primer set with the Qiagen OneStep RT-PCR kit. Most expanded thyroid clonotypes (frequency above 0.001) were also found in blood, which suggests that blood repertoires may mirror thyroid immune responses. In cross-validation, a model built on a 13 V-J signature told ophthalmopathy apart from stable hyperthyroidism with roughly 87% sensitivity and roughly 83% specificity, and in testing the same model reached 80%/75%. In validation, the model predicted progression to ophthalmopathy with about 71% sensitivity and over 72% specificity, a median of about 6 months before onset. To identify TCR V-J signatures that set the groups apart, the researchers used a discovery cohort of about a hundred patients, made up of 43 with Graves' ophthalmopathy and 57 with stable Graves' hyperthyroidism. Prospective prediction of ophthalmopathy was tested in an independent validation cohort of 18 to 20 hyperthyroidism patients and roughly 16 patients who later progressed to ophthalmopathy. For training and testing, the roughly 97 patients in the discovery cohort were randomly divided in a 7:3 ratio. Thyroid tissue and blood T-cell repertoires from about 6 Graves' hyperthyroidism patients were also compared in the study. Following sampling, methimazole starting at 30 mg daily was given to hyperthyroidism patients, and high-dose intravenous methylprednisolone was given to ophthalmopathy patients. The libraries were constructed in a second round of multiplex PCR and then size-selected and purified. Libraries were sequenced paired-end with 100 bp reads on an Illumina HiSeq2000. Raw data were processed with SOAPnuke, discarding reads with adapters, uncalled bases, mean Phred below 15, or no exact constant-primer or identifier match. High-quality paired reads were merged with COPE v1.2.5, and unique nucleotide sequences were defined as clonotypes. MiTCR v1.1 was used to align the clonotypes against IMGT TRBV, TRBD and TRBJ reference segments. Analysis was restricted to V-J combinations with a frequency above 0.0001, which covered roughly 99% of repertoires. A TCS score was defined as the ratio between F50 (clonal expansion) and ExV (chaos), using BLOSUM62-based TCRdist between CDR3 peptides within each V-J. Welch's t-statistics and random forest reduced around 520 V-J features to 10 to 15, which were used in a naive Bayes classifier (R e1071). Sample size was not statistically predetermined, and investigators were not blinded to group allocation. TCR Vbeta CDR3 sequencing of 130 to 150 peripheral blood samples (more than 40 ophthalmopathy, 75 hyperthyroidism and some 17 progressor patients) is reported in the paper.

The sequence derives from a woman aged 25 to 45 with Graves disease. Donor details come from another sample of the same person, matched by shared clones. Sequencing used peripheral blood mononuclear cells (PBMCs), obtained at new diagnosis, from a patient treated with antithyroid drugs. Recombination connected TRBV29-1 to TRBJ2-1; the D gene assignment is ambiguous. The encoded CDR3 is CSVDKSYSYNEQFF. The nucleotide sequence reads as follows: TGCAGCGTTGATAAGAGCTATTCCTACAATGAGCAGTTCTTC.